The 8 T cell receptor beta chains in this list originate from one sample, sequenced in a study of OX40 agonist ivuxolimab in advanced cancers. The table came from immunoSEQ multiplex PCR; TCRdb's copy has only in-frame clones and leaves some out. The top ten hold under 5.5% of the sample, which has tens of thousands of clones, roughly 84% seen once. The sample in question was CD4+ or CD8+ T cells sorted from blood, obtained in a trial of the OX40 agonist ivuxolimab. These receptors were obtained from an adult with an advanced solid tumor such as melanoma, head and neck, liver or kidney cancer.

This rearrangement joins TRBV27 to TRBJ2-2; the D gene is possibly TRBD2 (5 bases). Trimming cost V 2 bases and J 7 bases, with 17 bases left between them. Germline lookup yields CDR1 MNHEY and CDR2 SMNVEV (reference sequence). This CDR3 has 16 residues. The CDR3 bases are TGTGCCAGCAGTTTAATTAGTCCGCCCGGGGTCGGGGAGCTGTTTTTT. It is translated as CASSLISPPGVGELFF.

The chain links TRBV5-4 to TRBJ1-1, with unresolved D. V dropped 4 bases and J dropped 3 bases, with 13 bases sitting between them. Germline assignment: CDR1 SGHNT and CDR2 YYREEE (reference sequence). The CDR3 contains 14 residues. CDR3 sequence: CASSSPRRDTEAFF. The CDR3 nucleotides read TGTGCCAGCAGCAGCCCTAGGAGGGACACTGAAGCTTTCTTT.

The chain is built from TRBV25-1 and TRBJ1-2; D is perhaps TRBD1 (5 bases). V shed 0 bases and J shed 5 bases, with 13 bases lying between them. Germline V gene lookup returns CDR1 MGHDK and CDR2 SYGVNS. This CDR3 region has 15 residues. The CDR3 loop is CASSEYGGTDYGYTF. As DNA, the CDR3 is TGTGCCAGCAGTGAATATGGCGGGACTGATTATGGCTACACCTTC.

V and J are TRBV28 and TRBJ2-7, with TRBD1 identical over 10 bases. V dropped 3 bases and J dropped 6; count of bases not matched to a gene: 5. The length of the CDR3 is 14 residues. The germline V gene has CDR1 MDHEN and CDR2 SYDVKM. The chain's CDR3 is CASSFLGQGVEQYF. Here the CDR3 DNA reads TGTGCCAGCAGTTTCCTCGGACAGGGGGTCGAGCAGTACTTC.

The V and J genes are TRBV15 and TRBJ1-1, with D possibly being TRBD1 (5 bases). Germline-derived CDR1 and CDR2 are LNHNV and YYDKDF (reference sequence). Trimming took off 3 bases at V and 11 bases at J, with 13 bases between the two ends. The CDR3 runs to 12 residues. The CDR3 region has the DNA TGTGCCACCAGCAGTCCCCGGGGGGGGGCTTTCTTT. Amino acids: CATSSPRGGAFF.

By proportion, this clone is medium-sized (0.01 to 0.1%). V is TRBV19 and J is TRBJ1-2; D uncertain. Germline assignment: CDR1 LNHDA and CDR2 SQIVND (reference sequence). Trimming left V 2 bases short and J 8 bases short, with 15 bases between. The CDR3 covers 14 residues. The CDR3 DNA reads TGTGCCAGTAGTATAATGGTGAATGTGGAGGGCTACACCTTC. Translating gives CASSIMVNVEGYTF.

The gene calls are TRBV28 and TRBJ2-3; maybe TRBD1 (5 bases). The germline V and J ends were trimmed by 4 bases and 12 bases, with 17 bases remaining between them. The CDR3 is 13 residues long. Looked up from germline, CDR1 is MDHEN and CDR2 is SYDVKM. Here the CDR3 DNA reads TGTGCCAGCAGTTCCATAAGGACAAAACCCCAGTATTTT. This codes for CASSSIRTKPQYF.

This chain connects TRBV10-2 to TRBJ1-1, with unresolved D. This CDR3 is 14 amino acids long. Germline-derived CDR1 and CDR2 are WSHSY and SAAADI. The V end was cut by 3 bases, the J end by 7 bases, with 15 bases between. The CDR3 region is CASSELRITREAFF. As DNA, the CDR3 is TGCGCCAGCAGTGAACTCAGAATCACGCGTGAAGCTTTCTTT.